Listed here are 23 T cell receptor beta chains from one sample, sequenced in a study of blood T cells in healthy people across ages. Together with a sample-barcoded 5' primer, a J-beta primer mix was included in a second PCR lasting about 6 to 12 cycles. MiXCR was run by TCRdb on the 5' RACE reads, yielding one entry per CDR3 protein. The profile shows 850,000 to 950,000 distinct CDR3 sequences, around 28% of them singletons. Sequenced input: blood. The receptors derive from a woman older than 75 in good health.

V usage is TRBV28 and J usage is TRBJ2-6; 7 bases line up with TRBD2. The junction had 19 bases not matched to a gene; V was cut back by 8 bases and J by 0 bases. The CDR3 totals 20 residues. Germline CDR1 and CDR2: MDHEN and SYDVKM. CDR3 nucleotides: TGTGCCAGCGGACCCGTCGGGAGGCAGCTCCTATACTCTGGGGCCAACGTCCTGACTTTC. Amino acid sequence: CASGPVGRQLLYSGANVLTF.

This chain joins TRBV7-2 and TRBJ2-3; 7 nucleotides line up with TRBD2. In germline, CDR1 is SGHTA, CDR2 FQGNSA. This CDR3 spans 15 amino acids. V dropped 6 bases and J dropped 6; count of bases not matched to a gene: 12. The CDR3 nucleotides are TGTGCCAGCAGTACAGGTGCTGGGGGGGTGGATACGCAGTATTTT. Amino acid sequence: CASSTGAGGVDTQYF.

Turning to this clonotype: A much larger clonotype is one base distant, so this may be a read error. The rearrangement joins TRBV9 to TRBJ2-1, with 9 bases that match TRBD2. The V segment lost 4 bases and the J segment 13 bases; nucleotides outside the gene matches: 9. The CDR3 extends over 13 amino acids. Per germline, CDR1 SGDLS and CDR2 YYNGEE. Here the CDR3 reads CASSSGLAMAQFF. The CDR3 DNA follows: TGTGCCAGCAGCTCGGGACTAGCTATGGCCCAGTTCTTC. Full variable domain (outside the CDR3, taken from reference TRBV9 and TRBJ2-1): DSGVTQTPKHLITATGQRVTLRCSPRSGDLSVYWYQQSLDQGLQFLIQYYNGEERAKGNILERFSAQQFPDLHSELNLSSLELGDSALYFCASSSGLAMAQFFGPGTRLTVL.

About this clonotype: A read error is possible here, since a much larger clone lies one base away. CDR3 nucleotide sequence: TGTGCCGGCATCAAACAGGGGTTTGGCACAGATACGCAGTATTTT. It codes for CAGIKQGFGTDTQYF. The chain is built from TRBV12-3 or TRBV12-4 and TRBJ2-3, with TRBD1 identical over 7 bases. V dropped 11 bases and J dropped 1; count of bases not matched to a gene: 12. The CDR3 consists of 15 residues.

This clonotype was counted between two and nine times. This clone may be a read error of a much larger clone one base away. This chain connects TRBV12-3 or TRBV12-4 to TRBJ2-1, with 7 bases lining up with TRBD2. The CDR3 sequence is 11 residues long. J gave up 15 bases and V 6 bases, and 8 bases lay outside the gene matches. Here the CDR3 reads CASSPGGPWFF. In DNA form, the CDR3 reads TGTGCCAGCAGCCCGGGGGGACCGTGGTTCTTC.

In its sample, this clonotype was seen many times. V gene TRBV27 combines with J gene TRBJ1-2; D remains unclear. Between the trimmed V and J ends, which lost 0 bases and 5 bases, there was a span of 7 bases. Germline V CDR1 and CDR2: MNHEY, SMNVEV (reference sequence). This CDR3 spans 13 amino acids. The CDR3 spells CASSLSGPYGYTF. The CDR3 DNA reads TGTGCCAGCAGTTTATCAGGGCCTTATGGCTACACCTTC.

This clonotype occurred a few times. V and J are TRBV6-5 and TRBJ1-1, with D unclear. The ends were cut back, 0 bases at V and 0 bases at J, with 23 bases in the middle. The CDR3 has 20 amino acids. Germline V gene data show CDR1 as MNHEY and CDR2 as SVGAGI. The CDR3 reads CASSYSIFGRLHKMNTEAFF. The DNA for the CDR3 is TGTGCCAGCAGTTACTCGATTTTTGGGCGCCTTCATAAAATGAACACTGAAGCTTTCTTT.

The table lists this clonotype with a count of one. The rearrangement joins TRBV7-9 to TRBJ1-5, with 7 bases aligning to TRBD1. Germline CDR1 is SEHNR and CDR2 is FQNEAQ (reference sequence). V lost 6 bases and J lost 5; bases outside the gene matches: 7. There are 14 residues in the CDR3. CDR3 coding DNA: TGTGCCAGCAGTTCCCGGGACAGTGATCAGCCCCAGCATTTT. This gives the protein CASSSRDSDQPQHF.

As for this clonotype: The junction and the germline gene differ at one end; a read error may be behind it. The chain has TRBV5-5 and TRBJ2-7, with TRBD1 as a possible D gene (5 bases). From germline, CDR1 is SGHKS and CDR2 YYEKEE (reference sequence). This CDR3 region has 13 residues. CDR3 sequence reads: CANSLKGPYEQYF. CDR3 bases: TGTGCCAACAGCTTGAAGGGGCCCTACGAGCAGTACTTC.

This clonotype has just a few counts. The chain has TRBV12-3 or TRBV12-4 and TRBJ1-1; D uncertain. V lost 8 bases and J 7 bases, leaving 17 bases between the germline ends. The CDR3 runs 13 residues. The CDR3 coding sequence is TGTGCCAGCTCGCCGGTGGTCCTTGGTGAAGCTTTCTTT. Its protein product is CASSPVVLGEAFF.

The CDR3 DNA follows: TGTGCCAGCAGCTTAGCGGGGGCCTCGAGTGAGCAGTTCTTC. It translates to CASSLAGASSEQFF. This chain connects TRBV7-9 to TRBJ2-1, with D possibly TRBD1 on 6 matching bases. Germline values: CDR1 SEHNR, CDR2 FQNEAQ (reference sequence). Trimming took 0 bases from V and 9 from J, leaving 12 bases between them. This CDR3 has 14 amino acids.

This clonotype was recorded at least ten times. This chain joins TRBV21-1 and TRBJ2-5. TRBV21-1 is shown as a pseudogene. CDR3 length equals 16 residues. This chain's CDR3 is CASSALPGSVQETQYF. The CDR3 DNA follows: TGTGCCAGCAGCGCTCTGCCAGGCAGCGTACAAGAGACCCAGTACTTC.

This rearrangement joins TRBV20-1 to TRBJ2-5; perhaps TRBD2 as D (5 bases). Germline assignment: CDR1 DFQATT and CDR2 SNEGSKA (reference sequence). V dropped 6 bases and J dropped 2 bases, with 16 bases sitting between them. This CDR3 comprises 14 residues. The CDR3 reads CSARPSRGQETQYF. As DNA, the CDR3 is TGCAGTGCCCGGCCTTCCAGAGGGCAAGAGACCCAGTACTTC.

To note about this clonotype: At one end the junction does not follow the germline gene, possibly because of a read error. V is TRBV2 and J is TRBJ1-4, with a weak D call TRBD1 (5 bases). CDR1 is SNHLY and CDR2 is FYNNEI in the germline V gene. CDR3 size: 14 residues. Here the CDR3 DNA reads TGTGCCAGCAGGGAAGGGGCAAGTAATGAAAAACTGTTTTTT. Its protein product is CASREGASNEKLFF.

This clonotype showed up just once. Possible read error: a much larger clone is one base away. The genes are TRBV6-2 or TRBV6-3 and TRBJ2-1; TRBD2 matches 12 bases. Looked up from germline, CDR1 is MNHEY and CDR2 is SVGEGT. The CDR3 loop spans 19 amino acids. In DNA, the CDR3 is TGTGCCGGCAGTTACGCCCACACGACTAGCGGGGGTTTCTACAATGAGCAGTTCTTC. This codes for CAGSYAHTTSGGFYNEQFF.

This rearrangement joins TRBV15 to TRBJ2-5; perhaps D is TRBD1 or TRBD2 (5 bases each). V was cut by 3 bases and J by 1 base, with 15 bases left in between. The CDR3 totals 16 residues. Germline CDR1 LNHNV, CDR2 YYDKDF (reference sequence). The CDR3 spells CATSSAPSGLQETQYF. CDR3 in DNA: TGTGCCACCAGCAGCGCTCCTTCGGGGCTCCAAGAGACCCAGTACTTC.

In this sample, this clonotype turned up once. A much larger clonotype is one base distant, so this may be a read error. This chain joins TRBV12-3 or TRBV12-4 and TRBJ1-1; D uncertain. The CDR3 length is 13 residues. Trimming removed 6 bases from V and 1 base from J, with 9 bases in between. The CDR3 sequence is CASRPTANTEAFF. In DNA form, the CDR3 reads TGTGCCAGCAGGCCCACTGCGAACACTGAAGCTTTCTTT.

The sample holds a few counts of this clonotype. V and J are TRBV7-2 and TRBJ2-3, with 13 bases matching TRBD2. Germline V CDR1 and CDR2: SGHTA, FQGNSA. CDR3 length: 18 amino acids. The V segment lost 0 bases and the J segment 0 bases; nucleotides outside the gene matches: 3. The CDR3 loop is CASSLAGLAGSSTDTQYF. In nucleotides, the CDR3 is TGTGCCAGCAGCTTAGCGGGACTAGCGGGGTCTAGCACAGATACGCAGTATTTT.

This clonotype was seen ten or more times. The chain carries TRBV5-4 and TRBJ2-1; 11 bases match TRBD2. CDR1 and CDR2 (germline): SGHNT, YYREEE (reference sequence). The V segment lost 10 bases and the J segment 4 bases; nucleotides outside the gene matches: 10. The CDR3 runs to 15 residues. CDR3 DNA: TGTGCCTCCAGATTCGGGACTAGCGGATACAATGAGCAGTTCTTC. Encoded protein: CASRFGTSGYNEQFF.

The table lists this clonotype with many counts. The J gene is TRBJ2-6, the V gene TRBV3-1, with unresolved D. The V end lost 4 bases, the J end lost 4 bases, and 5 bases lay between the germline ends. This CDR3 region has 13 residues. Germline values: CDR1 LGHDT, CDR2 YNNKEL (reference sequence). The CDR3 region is CASSPQGANVLTF. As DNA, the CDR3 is TGTGCCAGCAGCCCCCAAGGGGCCAACGTCCTGACTTTC.

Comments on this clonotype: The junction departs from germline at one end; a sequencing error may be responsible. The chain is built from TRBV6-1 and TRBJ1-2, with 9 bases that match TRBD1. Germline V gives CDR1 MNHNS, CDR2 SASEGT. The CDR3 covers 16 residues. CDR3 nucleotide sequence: TGTGCCAGCAGGGAAGACAGGGGGTCCCCCCATGGGGGCTACACCTTC. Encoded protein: CASREDRGSPHGGYTF.

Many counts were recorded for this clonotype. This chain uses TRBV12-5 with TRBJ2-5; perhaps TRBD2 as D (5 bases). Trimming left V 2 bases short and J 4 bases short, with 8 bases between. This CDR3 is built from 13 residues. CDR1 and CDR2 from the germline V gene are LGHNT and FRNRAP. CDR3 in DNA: TGTGCTAGTGGTTTGTACGGAGGAGAGACCCAGTACTTC. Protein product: CASGLYGGETQYF.

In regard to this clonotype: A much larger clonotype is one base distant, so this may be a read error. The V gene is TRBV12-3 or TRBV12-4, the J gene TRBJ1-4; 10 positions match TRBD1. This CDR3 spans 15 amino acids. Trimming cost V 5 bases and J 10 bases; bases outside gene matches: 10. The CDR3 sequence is CASSPQGQGSGKLFF. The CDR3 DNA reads TGTGCCAGCAGTCCCCAGGGACAGGGGAGTGGAAAACTGTTTTTT.